This TCR beta chain came from a study of CD8+ T cells in alopecia areata. For the study at large: Tofacitinib lasted 6 to 18 months, then 6 months off drug.

The CDR3 runs to 13 residues. V was clipped by 2 bases and J by 0 bases, with 6 bases between them. Looked up from germline, CDR1 is GTSNPN and CDR2 is SVGIG (reference sequence). Samples from alopecia areata patients were lesional scalp punch biopsies and peripheral blood. Sequencing templates came from extracted RNA that was reverse transcribed into cDNA. TCRdb's table, derived via immunoSEQ multiplex PCR, lists solely in-frame clones and lacks some. The data contain 9,500 to 15,000 clones, approximately 60% of them singletons. The chain carries TRBV30 and TRBJ2-3, with D hard to call. The sequenced sample consisted of skin. The TCR sequence derives from a human donor with alopecia areata. The CDR3: CAWSYGSTDTQYF. CDR3 nucleotides: TGTGCCTGGAGTTACGGGAGCACAGATACGCAGTATTTT.